A selection of T cell receptor beta chains follows, all from one sample in a study of blood T cell repertoires in COVID-19. Repertoires were generated with immunoSEQ multiplex PCR, while TCRdb's copy carries only in-frame clones and drops some. Of approximately 65,000 clones detected, 88% appear once; the ten largest clones hold 4.7%. The sample was peripheral blood. Every receptor here comes from a human donor in a cohort sampled during active COVID-19. Both conserved end residues are part of each CDR3. D genes are given only for firm matches. Clone size appears in some rows only: once, few, many, or a class for an expanded clone.

>TRBJ1-4|TRBV28|NA|NA
CASSSAGLTLEGTNEKLFF
TGTGCCAGCAGTTCCGCCGGACTAACACTGGAGGGCACTAATGAAAAACTGTTTTTT
>TRBJ1-4|TRBV7-9|TRBD1|NA
CASSSPGQANEKLFF
TGTGCCAGCAGCTCCCCGGGACAGGCTAATGAAAAACTGTTTTTT
>TRBJ2-5|TRBV5-1|TRBD1|NA
CASSRVRDRVETQYF
TGCGCCAGCAGCCGTGTACGGGACAGGGTTGAGACCCAGTACTTC
>TRBJ2-1|TRBV7-2|TRBD2|once
CASSSAGTTYNEQFF
TGTGCCAGCAGCTCCGCCGGGACTACCTACAATGAGCAGTTCTTC
>TRBJ1-5|TRBV6-5|NA|few
CASSYKESNQPQHF
TGTGCCAGCAGTTACAAGGAGAGCAATCAGCCCCAGCATTTT
>TRBJ2-7|TRBV27|TRBD1|NA
CATRRTGAYEQYF
TGTGCCACCCGTAGGACAGGGGCCTACGAGCAGTACTTC
>TRBJ2-1|TRBV6-5|TRBD1|NA
CASSTNRGYNEQFF
TGTGCCAGCAGTACAAACAGGGGATACAATGAGCAGTTCTTC
>TRBJ2-5|TRBV2|TRBD2|NA
CASSGLGAGETQYF
TGTGCCAGCAGTGGTTTGGGAGCGGGGGAGACCCAGTACTTC
>TRBJ2-1|TRBV4-1|TRBD2|NA
CASSPGSGGSSSYNEQFF
TGCGCCAGTTCCCCGGGTAGCGGGGGGTCTAGCTCCTACAATGAGCAGTTCTTC
>TRBJ1-6|TRBV2|NA|NA
CASRRQDDSPLHF
TGTGCCAGCAGGAGACAAGACGATTCACCCCTCCACTTT
>TRBJ1-4|TRBV2|NA|NA
CASSEVGGDWLTTNEKLFF
TGTGCCAGCAGTGAGGTCGGGGGAGACTGGCTAACGACTAATGAAAAACTGTTTTTT
>TRBJ1-4|TRBV7-2|TRBD1|NA
CASSGPGGRNEKLFF
TGTGCCAGCAGCGGGCCAGGGGGTCGCAATGAAAAACTGTTTTTT
>TRBJ2-5|TRBV6-2/TRBV6-3|TRBD2|NA
CASSYPSGRHQETQYF
TGTGCCAGCAGTTACCCTAGCGGGAGGCACCAAGAGACCCAGTACTTC
>TRBJ2-7|TRBV5-1|NA|NA
CASRTTASSYEQYF
TGCGCCAGCAGGACTACCGCTAGCTCCTACGAGCAGTACTTC
>TRBJ1-1|TRBV20-1|NA|NA
CSASVIRTNTEAFF
TGCAGTGCTAGTGTCATACGGACAAACACTGAAGCTTTCTTT
>TRBJ2-3|TRBV6-1|TRBD2|NA
CASSELAGYTDTQYF
TGTGCCAGCAGTGAATTAGCGGGATACACAGATACGCAGTATTTT
>TRBJ1-2|TRBV7-8|TRBD1|NA
CASSFTRGQGGGYTF
TGTGCCAGCAGCTTTACTAGAGGACAGGGTGGTGGCTACACCTTC
>TRBJ2-1|TRBV18|TRBD2|NA
CASSPLYTSGGLNEQFF
TGTGCCAGCTCACCACTTTACACTAGCGGGGGCCTCAATGAGCAGTTCTTC
>TRBJ1-5|TRBV7-9|NA|NA
CASAGPGNQPQHF
TGTGCCAGCGCGGGGCCGGGCAATCAGCCCCAGCATTTT
>TRBJ2-1|TRBV12-3/TRBV12-4|NA|once
CASSLLADNEQFF
TGTGCCAGCAGTTTATTAGCGGATAATGAGCAGTTCTTC
>TRBJ2-3|TRBV11-1|TRBD1|NA
CASSQGQGRRDTQYF
TGTGCCAGCAGCCAGGGACAGGGAAGGCGGGATACGCAGTATTTT
>TRBJ2-2|TRBV11-2|TRBD2|NA
CASIRGANTGELFF
TGTGCCAGCATACGGGGGGCGAACACCGGGGAGCTGTTTTTT
>TRBJ1-2|TRBV19|TRBD1|NA
CASSIGTGWNYGYTF
TGTGCCAGTAGTATAGGGACAGGCTGGAACTATGGCTACACCTTC
>TRBJ1-2|TRBV27|NA|NA
CASRGLGSYGYTF
TGTGCCAGCAGGGGACTGGGGTCCTATGGCTACACCTTC
>TRBJ1-1|TRBV9|TRBD1|NA
CASSSPDRGNTEAFF
TGTGCCAGCAGCTCACCTGACAGGGGGAACACTGAAGCTTTCTTT
>TRBJ2-3|TRBV6-5|TRBD2|NA
CASTPGLLSTDTQYF
TGTGCCAGCACTCCGGGACTACTTAGCACAGATACGCAGTATTTT
>TRBJ2-1|TRBV7-8|TRBD2|NA
CASSFGLAGADEQFF
TGTGCCAGCAGCTTCGGACTAGCGGGAGCTGATGAGCAGTTCTTC
>TRBJ1-2|TRBV7-9|NA|few
CASSLARTDGYTF
TGTGCCAGCAGCTTAGCGCGGACAGATGGCTACACCTTC
>TRBJ2-7|TRBV18|TRBD1|few
CASSPLRDRGDEQYF
TGTGCCAGCTCACCGCTCCGGGACAGGGGAGACGAGCAGTACTTC
>TRBJ2-7|TRBV5-1|TRBD2|once
CASSLSGSRYEQYF
TGCGCCAGCAGCCTTAGCGGGAGCAGGTACGAGCAGTACTTC
>TRBJ2-7|TRBV18|NA|NA
CASSPGPGRYEQYF
TGTGCCAGCTCACCGGGGCCTGGACGCTACGAGCAGTACTTC
>TRBJ2-1|TRBV3-1/TRBV3-2|TRBD2|NA
CASSPGTSGRMRFNEQFF
TGTGCCAGCAGCCCCGGGACTAGCGGGAGGATGAGATTTAATGAGCAGTTCTTC
>TRBJ1-4|TRBV27|NA|NA
CASSPRGAGHNEKLFF
TGTGCCAGCAGTCCTAGAGGCGCAGGGCATAATGAAAAACTGTTTTTT
>TRBJ1-1|TRBV5-6|NA|NA
CASSLTTEAFF
TGTGCCAGCAGCTTGACTACTGAAGCTTTCTTT
>TRBJ2-3|TRBV9|TRBD2|NA
CASSPTAGGYTDTQYF
TGTGCCAGCAGCCCCACAGCGGGGGGCTACACAGATACGCAGTATTTT
>TRBJ2-3|TRBV19|TRBD1|once
CASSRDRGDTQYF
TGTGCCAGTAGTCGCGACAGGGGAGATACGCAGTATTTT
>TRBJ2-5|TRBV27|NA|NA
CASRSAGLEPKETQYF
TGTGCCAGCAGGTCAGCTGGTCTAGAACCTAAAGAGACCCAGTACTTC
>TRBJ1-4|TRBV7-9|NA|few
CASSLLNEKLFF
TGTGCCAGCAGCCTTCTTAATGAAAAACTGTTTTTT
>TRBJ2-5|TRBV11-2|TRBD1|NA
CASRGMRGRETQYF
TGTGCCAGCAGGGGAATGAGGGGGCGAGAGACCCAGTACTTC
>TRBJ1-2|TRBV5-6|NA|NA
CASQGHSGGYTF
TGTGCCAGTCAGGGGCATAGTGGTGGCTACACCTTC
>TRBJ2-6|TRBV5-1|NA|NA
CASSLSPSLSGANVLTF
TGCGCCAGCAGCTTGAGCCCGAGTTTGTCTGGGGCCAACGTCCTGACTTTC
>TRBJ2-5|TRBV5-3|TRBD2|NA
CARLKGLAGEETQYF
TGTGCCAGACTCAAGGGGCTAGCGGGGGAAGAGACCCAGTACTTC
>TRBJ2-3|TRBV5-4|TRBD2|NA
CASSFGLTGGLDTQYF
TGTGCCAGCAGCTTCGGGCTTACGGGGGGGCTTGATACGCAGTATTTT